This is a list of T cell receptor beta chains from one sample in a study of T-cell memory formation after mild COVID-19. TCRdb passed the 5' RACE reads through MiXCR, listing each CDR3 protein once. The table includes around 150,000 distinct CDR3 sequences, 25% to 40% detected once. Sequencing was carried out using PBMCs or a T cell subset sorted from them (not recorded which). These receptors all come from an adult woman who had mild COVID-19 (a few samples of this study predate the infection). Cell type and time point are not known. Both conserved end residues are part of each CDR3. Each record gives: V gene, CDR3 length, J gene, CDR3 protein.

v_gene: TRBV24-1
len: 14
j_gene: TRBJ1-5
CDR3aa: CATSDLSQVQPQHF

v_gene: TRBV10-3
len: 12
j_gene: TRBJ2-1
CDR3aa: CAISESGGWQFF

v_gene: TRBV12-3/TRBV12-4
len: 15
j_gene: TRBJ1-5
CDR3aa: CASSLSGGSNQPQHF

v_gene: TRBV6-5
len: 14
j_gene: TRBJ2-5
CDR3aa: CASSYHLGLETQYF

v_gene: TRBV7-2
len: 16
j_gene: TRBJ2-2
CDR3aa: CASSFSGGAITGELFF

v_gene: TRBV7-2
len: 14
j_gene: TRBJ1-1
CDR3aa: CASSLGTSYKEAFF

v_gene: TRBV24-1
len: 13
j_gene: TRBJ2-3
CDR3aa: CATGRFSTDTQYF

v_gene: TRBV5-1
len: 15
j_gene: TRBJ1-5
CDR3aa: CASSLGTGGHQPQHF

v_gene: TRBV12-3/TRBV12-4
len: 13
j_gene: TRBJ2-3
CDR3aa: CASGGTLPDTQYF

v_gene: TRBV6-5
len: 17
j_gene: TRBJ2-7
CDR3aa: CASTGLAGEGPLYEQYF

v_gene: TRBV7-2
len: 14
j_gene: TRBJ1-2
CDR3aa: CASSLVQGSHGYTF

v_gene: TRBV25-1
len: 14
j_gene: TRBJ2-7
CDR3aa: CASSDFRPPYDQYF

v_gene: TRBV6-5
len: 14
j_gene: TRBJ2-5
CDR3aa: CASSYATSRETQYF